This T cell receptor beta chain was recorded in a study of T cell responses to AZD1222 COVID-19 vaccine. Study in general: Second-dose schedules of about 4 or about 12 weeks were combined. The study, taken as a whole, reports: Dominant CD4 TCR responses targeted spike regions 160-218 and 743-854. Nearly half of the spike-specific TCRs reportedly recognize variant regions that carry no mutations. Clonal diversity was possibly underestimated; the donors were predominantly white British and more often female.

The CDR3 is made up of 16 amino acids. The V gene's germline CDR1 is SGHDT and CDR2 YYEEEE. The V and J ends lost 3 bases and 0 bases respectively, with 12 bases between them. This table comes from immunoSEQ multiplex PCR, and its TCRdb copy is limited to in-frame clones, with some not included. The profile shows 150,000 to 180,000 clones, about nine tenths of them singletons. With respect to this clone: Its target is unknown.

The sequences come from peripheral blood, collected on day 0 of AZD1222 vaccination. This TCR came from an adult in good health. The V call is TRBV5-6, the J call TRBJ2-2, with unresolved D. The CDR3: CASSWGLSTNTGELFF. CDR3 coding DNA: TGTGCCAGCAGCTGGGGTCTCTCAACGAACACCGGGGAGCTGTTTTTT.